The 3 T cell receptor beta chains in this list originate from one sample, sequenced in a study of T-cell reconstitution after alpha-beta-depleted transplantation in children. Unique molecular identifiers were incorporated when the TCRbeta library was constructed. MiXCR, applied by TCRdb to the PCR reads, yields one record per CDR3 protein. In the table there are hundreds of thousands of distinct CDR3 sequences, 15% to 20% of which are singletons. The material was PBMCs, mostly from graft donor cells, obtained 360 days after TCRalphabeta/CD19-depleted stem cell transplant. Receptors were obtained from a male patient between 2 and 9 years old who had a stem cell transplant for acute lymphoblastic leukemia, so the T cells may come from the graft donor.

This clonotype was observed a handful of times. This chain connects TRBV29-1 to TRBJ2-2; D not resolved. The CDR3 length is 11 residues. Germline CDR1 reads SQVTM; CDR2 reads ANQGSEA. In nucleotides, the CDR3 is TGCAGTGTAAGTCGGTCCGGGGAGCTGTTTTTT. This translates into CSVSRSGELFF.

The chain carries TRBV7-9 and TRBJ1-3; no clear D. Deletions cut 2 bases from V and 1 base from J, with 6 bases between. CDR1 and CDR2 (germline): SEHNR, FQNEAQ (reference sequence). CDR3 length equals 14 residues. This CDR3 is CASSLWESGNTIYF. CDR3 nucleotide sequence: TGTGCCAGCAGCTTATGGGAATCTGGAAACACCATATATTTT.

This clonotype was observed a handful of times. The rearrangement joins TRBV3-1 to TRBJ2-7, with 9 positions matching TRBD1. Per germline, CDR1 LGHDT and CDR2 YNNKEL (reference sequence). The J segment lost 5 bases and the V segment lost 1 base, leaving 6 bases of the junction unmatched. This CDR3 is built from 15 residues. The CDR3 sequence: CASSQVSQGADEQYF. The CDR3 nucleotides are TGTGCCAGCAGCCAAGTTTCACAGGGGGCTGACGAGCAGTACTTC.